A selection of T cell receptor beta chains follows, all from one sample in a study of blood T cell repertoires in COVID-19. The method was immunoSEQ multiplex PCR; TCRdb's version includes in-frame clones alone and lacks a portion of them. The sample yields around 200,000 clones, roughly nine tenths seen once. Sample: peripheral blood. The receptor set was obtained from a man between 65 and 85 years old with active or convalescent COVID-19. CDR3s include the opening cysteine and the closing phenylalanine or tryptophan.

TRBJ1-2 TRBV10-2 CASTKGQGDGYTF
TRBJ2-1 TRBV28 CASSLQGRAYNEQFF
TRBJ1-5 TRBV19 CASSIRENSNQPQHF
TRBJ1-1 TRBV6-5 CASRQGGGNTEAFF
TRBJ1-2 TRBV24-1 CATSEGGVIGGYTF
TRBJ2-1 TRBV7-3 CASSLIAGPYNEQFF
TRBJ2-7 TRBV27 CASSKTRGDRALTYEQYF
TRBJ2-1 TRBV2 CASKLGGNEQFF
TRBJ1-5 TRBV18 CASSPGTGNQPQHF
TRBJ1-2 TRBV5-4 CASSFPGPGDGYTF
TRBJ2-4 TRBV4-3 CASSQVIGENIQYF
TRBJ2-7 TRBV3-1/TRBV3-2 CASSLNRDRLYEQYF
TRBJ2-7 TRBV7-9 CASSLRDRGYEQYF
TRBJ2-1 TRBV3-1/TRBV3-2 CASRGANEQFF
TRBJ2-7 TRBV7-8 CASSLVAGATLGEQYF
TRBJ1-2 TRBV5-5 CASSLQQGGNYGYTF
TRBJ2-7 TRBV5-1 CASSLTGQGIYEQYF
TRBJ1-2 TRBV19 CASTSMRAGNYGYTF
TRBJ1-1 TRBV4-3 CASRRRGLSTEAFF
TRBJ1-4 TRBV29-1 CSVESQNEKLFF
TRBJ1-5 TRBV7-2 CASSLGQGGQPQHF
TRBJ1-1 TRBV24-1 CATSDTTGEGWTEAFF
TRBJ1-5 TRBV6-1 CASSPPNQPQHF
TRBJ2-5 TRBV24-1 CATSDLGASKETQYF
TRBJ1-4 TRBV10-3 CAISEGLHGEKLFF
TRBJ1-2 TRBV28 CASTKMGQFYGYTF
TRBJ1-1 TRBV19 CASSKGWTGVTEAFF
TRBJ2-1 TRBV7-2 CASSLHGGVGNEQFF
TRBJ1-3 TRBV13 CASKLRTGSGNTIYF
TRBJ1-1 TRBV28 CASSPRQGAKHTEAFF
TRBJ2-1 TRBV11-2 CASSLGTGNEQFF
TRBJ1-6 TRBV2 CASSGKGLNSPLHF
TRBJ1-2 TRBV19 CASGGEYYGYTF
TRBJ1-2 TRBV2 CASSEKSPEARMGYTF
TRBJ2-3 TRBV2 CASRDRADTQYF
TRBJ2-2 TRBV11-2 CASSFRGRAGELFF
TRBJ1-1 TRBV5-1 CASSLAGSRSTEAFF
TRBJ1-2 TRBV27 CASSNFRTGGVFGYTF
TRBJ2-1 TRBV6-5 CASSRNTQGGEQFF
TRBJ1-2 TRBV24-1 CATREEGARGYGYTF
TRBJ1-2 TRBV28 CASSLGTGGARVYGYTF
TRBJ1-2 TRBV29-1 CSVEKGASYYGYTF
TRBJ1-2 TRBV7-2 CASSLRRDNYGYTF
TRBJ1-1 TRBV27 CASRRSGQGIHTEAFF
TRBJ1-1 TRBV19 CASRPGTAPEAFF
TRBJ1-1 TRBV27 CASSPYRTENTEAFF
TRBJ1-2 TRBV11-2 CASSLSVAEGYGYTF
TRBJ2-3 TRBV7-3 CASSLMVGGPGDTQYF
TRBJ2-1 TRBV19 CASSDTVRSYNEQFF
TRBJ1-3 TRBV15 CATSRGEVNSGNTIYF
TRBJ1-1 TRBV7-9 CASSLGPGLLNTEAFF
TRBJ2-3 TRBV4-3 CASSQGVTGGQDTQYF